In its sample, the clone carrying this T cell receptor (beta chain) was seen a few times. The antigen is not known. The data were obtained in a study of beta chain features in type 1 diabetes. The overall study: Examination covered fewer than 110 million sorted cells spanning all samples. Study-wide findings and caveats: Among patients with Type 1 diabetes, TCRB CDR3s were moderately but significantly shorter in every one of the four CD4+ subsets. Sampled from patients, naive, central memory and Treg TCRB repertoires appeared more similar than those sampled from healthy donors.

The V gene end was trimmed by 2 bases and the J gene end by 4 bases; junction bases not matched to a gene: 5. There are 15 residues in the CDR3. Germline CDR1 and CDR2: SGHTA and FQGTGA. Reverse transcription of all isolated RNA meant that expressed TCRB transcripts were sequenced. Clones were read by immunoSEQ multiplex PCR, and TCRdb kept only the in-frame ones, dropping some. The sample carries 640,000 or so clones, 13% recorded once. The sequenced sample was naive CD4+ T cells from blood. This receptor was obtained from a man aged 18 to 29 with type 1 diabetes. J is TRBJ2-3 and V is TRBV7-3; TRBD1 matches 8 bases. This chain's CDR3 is CASSLGRGPADTQYF. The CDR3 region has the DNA TGTGCCAGCAGCTTAGGCAGGGGGCCAGCAGATACGCAGTATTTT.